These T cell receptor beta chains were read from a single sample in a study of blood T cell repertoires in COVID-19. Assay: immunoSEQ multiplex PCR; the TCRdb copy retains only in-frame clones and omits some. The sample consists of fewer than 500,000 clones, more than 65% of them appearing once. The sample comprised peripheral blood. All receptors come from a human donor with acute or convalescent COVID-19. The donor label of this sample is uncertain. The CDR3 runs from the conserved cysteine through the conserved F or W. Each record gives: V gene, clone size, J gene, D gene, CDR3 protein, CDR3 DNA. A D gene is named only where the DNA matches it firmly. The size field is filled for only some rows; it gives once, few, many or a size class.

v_call: TRBV27; clone_size: NA; j_call: TRBJ1-5; d_call: NA; cdr3_aa: CASSSGQPPDSNQPQHF; cdr3_nt: TGTGCCAGCAGTTCTGGGCAGCCCCCTGATAGCAATCAGCCCCAGCATTTT
v_call: TRBV30; clone_size: NA; j_call: TRBJ1-1; d_call: NA; cdr3_aa: CAWLWATEAFF; cdr3_nt: TGTGCCTGGCTGTGGGCCACTGAAGCTTTCTTT
v_call: TRBV12-3/TRBV12-4; clone_size: NA; j_call: TRBJ1-5; d_call: TRBD1; cdr3_aa: CASSTGVDQPQHF; cdr3_nt: TGTGCCAGCAGTACAGGGGTGGATCAGCCCCAGCATTTT
v_call: TRBV5-1; clone_size: NA; j_call: TRBJ2-3; d_call: TRBD1; cdr3_aa: CASSLAGIQGATQYF; cdr3_nt: TGCGCCAGCAGCTTGGCCGGTATACAGGGGGCTACGCAGTATTTT
v_call: TRBV2; clone_size: NA; j_call: TRBJ1-2; d_call: NA; cdr3_aa: CASSDAGTGVNYGYTF; cdr3_nt: TGTGCCAGCAGTGATGCGGGGACGGGAGTAAACTATGGCTACACCTTC
v_call: TRBV5-5; clone_size: once; j_call: TRBJ2-2; d_call: NA; cdr3_aa: CASSFGGRYTGELFF; cdr3_nt: TGTGCCAGCAGCTTCGGGGGGCGGTACACCGGGGAGCTGTTTTTT
v_call: TRBV21-1; clone_size: NA; j_call: TRBJ1-2; d_call: NA; cdr3_aa: CASSKEGVGYGYTF; cdr3_nt: TGTGCCAGCAGCAAAGAGGGGGTCGGCTATGGCTACACCTTC
v_call: TRBV20-1; clone_size: NA; j_call: TRBJ1-1; d_call: NA; cdr3_aa: CSESANTEAFF; cdr3_nt: TGCAGCGAAAGCGCGAACACTGAAGCTTTCTTT
v_call: TRBV6-5; clone_size: NA; j_call: TRBJ2-7; d_call: NA; cdr3_aa: CASSPRGTGGREQYF; cdr3_nt: TGTGCCAGCAGTCCTAGAGGGACCGGGGGTCGCGAGCAGTACTTC
v_call: TRBV2; clone_size: NA; j_call: TRBJ2-2; d_call: NA; cdr3_aa: CASSLESNTGELFF; cdr3_nt: TGTGCCAGCAGTTTGGAGAGTAACACCGGGGAGCTGTTTTTT
v_call: TRBV4-1; clone_size: few; j_call: TRBJ1-3; d_call: TRBD1; cdr3_aa: CASSQPGTGNTIYF; cdr3_nt: TGCGCCAGCAGCCAACCCGGGACAGGGAACACCATATATTTT
v_call: TRBV6-5; clone_size: NA; j_call: TRBJ1-5; d_call: NA; cdr3_aa: CASETSGNQPQHF; cdr3_nt: TGTGCCAGCGAAACCTCAGGGAATCAGCCCCAGCATTTT
v_call: TRBV6-5; clone_size: NA; j_call: TRBJ1-2; d_call: TRBD1; cdr3_aa: CASSSGQGLEGYTF; cdr3_nt: TGTGCCAGCAGCAGCGGACAGGGGCTGGAAGGCTACACCTTC
v_call: TRBV3-1/TRBV3-2; clone_size: NA; j_call: TRBJ2-7; d_call: NA; cdr3_aa: CASSQEGNEQYF; cdr3_nt: TGTGCCAGCAGCCAGGAGGGGAACGAGCAGTACTTC
v_call: TRBV4-1; clone_size: NA; j_call: TRBJ2-5; d_call: TRBD1; cdr3_aa: CASSQGVPGQKYF; cdr3_nt: TGCGCCAGCAGCCAAGGGGTGCCGGGACAGAAATACTTC
v_call: TRBV15; clone_size: NA; j_call: TRBJ2-7; d_call: TRBD1; cdr3_aa: CATSRMGQGLGEQYF; cdr3_nt: TGTGCCACCAGCAGAATGGGACAGGGATTAGGGGAGCAGTACTTC